Listed below are T cell receptor beta chains from one sample, sequenced in a study of identical twins. TCRdb fed the 5' RACE reads into MiXCR, producing one record per CDR3 protein. The data hold 450,000 or so distinct CDR3 sequences, with over 12% observed a single time. The same sample was also studied in work on yellow fever vaccine responses in identical twins.

The sample comprised CD4+ T cells sorted from blood. Receptors were obtained from a woman aged 18-29 years in good health. Both conserved end residues are part of each CDR3. Each record gives: J gene, D gene, clone size, V gene, CDR3 protein, CDR3 DNA. A D gene is named only where the DNA matches it firmly. Clone size is given for some rows only: seen once, a few or many times, or a class if the clone is expanded.

J: TRBJ1-1
D: .
size: many
V: TRBV29-1
CDR3: CSVGGVNPLNTEAFF
DNA: TGCAGCGTTGGGGGGGTAAACCCGCTGAACACTGAAGCTTTCTTT

J: TRBJ2-3
D: .
size: .
V: TRBV2
CDR3: CASNLGDTQYF
DNA: TGTGCCAGCAACCTGGGAGATACGCAGTATTTT

J: TRBJ2-1
D: TRBD2
size: .
V: TRBV7-9
CDR3: CASSPGLAGGEQFF
DNA: TGTGCCAGCAGCCCGGGACTAGCGGGAGGGGAGCAGTTCTTC

J: TRBJ2-2
D: .
size: few
V: TRBV10-3
CDR3: CATSVTESNTGELFF
DNA: TGTGCCACCTCTGTTACAGAGAGCAACACCGGGGAGCTGTTTTTT

J: TRBJ2-7
D: .
size: once
V: TRBV20-1
CDR3: CSARDRSQFYEQYF
DNA: TGCAGTGCTAGAGATCGCTCACAGTTCTACGAGCAGTACTTC

J: TRBJ2-1
D: TRBD2
size: few
V: TRBV29-1
CDR3: CSVGGLADEQFF
DNA: TGCAGCGTGGGCGGACTAGCAGACGAGCAGTTCTTC

J: TRBJ1-1
D: .
size: .
V: TRBV28
CDR3: CASSPGSWGTEAFF
DNA: TGTGCCAGCAGTCCCGGGAGTTGGGGGACTGAAGCTTTCTTT

J: TRBJ1-2
D: TRBD1
size: few
V: TRBV20-1
CDR3: CSASVWTGGAVGGYTF
DNA: TGCAGTGCTAGTGTATGGACAGGGGGAGCTGTGGGTGGCTACACCTTC

J: TRBJ2-3
D: .
size: few
V: TRBV7-6
CDR3: CASSLTPSTDTQYF
DNA: TGTGCCAGCAGCTTAACGCCAAGCACAGATACGCAGTATTTT

J: TRBJ2-1
D: .
size: few
V: TRBV27
CDR3: CASIRAGNIDNEQFF
DNA: TGTGCCAGCATCAGAGCAGGGAATATTGACAATGAGCAGTTCTTC

J: TRBJ2-1
D: .
size: .
V: TRBV6-2/TRBV6-3
CDR3: CASVLDTLSYNEQFF
DNA: TGTGCCAGCGTGCTGGACACCCTATCCTACAATGAGCAGTTCTTC

J: TRBJ2-3
D: .
size: many
V: TRBV5-6
CDR3: CASSFYPGPDTQYF
DNA: TGTGCCAGCAGCTTCTACCCAGGTCCCGATACGCAGTATTTT

J: TRBJ2-1
D: .
size: few
V: TRBV6-4
CDR3: CASSVDHDSYNEQFF
DNA: TGTGCCAGCAGTGTAGACCACGATTCCTACAATGAGCAGTTCTTC

J: TRBJ1-4
D: .
size: .
V: TRBV9
CDR3: CASSVTQGATNEKLFF
DNA: TGTGCCAGCAGCGTAACACAGGGAGCAACTAATGAAAAACTGTTTTTT

J: TRBJ2-5
D: .
size: many
V: TRBV5-1
CDR3: CASSAQSVSGTQYF
DNA: TGCGCCAGCAGCGCGCAATCAGTCTCAGGGACCCAGTACTTC

J: TRBJ2-3
D: .
size: many
V: TRBV12-3/TRBV12-4
CDR3: CASSLGGADTQYF
DNA: TGTGCCAGCAGTTTAGGGGGGGCAGATACGCAGTATTTT

J: TRBJ2-2
D: .
size: .
V: TRBV5-4
CDR3: CASSLSGRYNTGELFF
DNA: TGTGCCAGCAGCTTGTCAGGGAGGTATAACACCGGGGAGCTGTTTTTT

J: TRBJ2-1
D: .
size: .
V: TRBV15
CDR3: CATSTIGKGEQFF
DNA: TGTGCCACCAGCACTATAGGGAAGGGTGAGCAGTTCTTC

J: TRBJ2-1
D: .
size: few
V: TRBV12-3/TRBV12-4
CDR3: CASSHAGSSAQFF
DNA: TGTGCCAGCAGCCACGCGGGAAGTAGTGCCCAGTTCTTC

J: TRBJ2-1
D: .
size: .
V: TRBV14
CDR3: CASSQVAKQFF
DNA: TGTGCCAGCAGCCAAGTAGCAAAGCAGTTCTTC

J: TRBJ1-5
D: .
size: .
V: TRBV6-1
CDR3: CASSENPIQHF
DNA: TGTGCCAGCAGTGAAAACCCTATCCAGCATTTT

J: TRBJ2-7
D: TRBD2
size: few
V: TRBV14
CDR3: CASSRLGGEGGHEQYF
DNA: TGTGCCAGCAGCCGTTTGGGCGGGGAGGGAGGCCACGAGCAGTACTTC

J: TRBJ1-6
D: .
size: .
V: TRBV7-9
CDR3: CASSSLKGGNSPLHF
DNA: TGTGCCAGCAGCTCCCTTAAGGGAGGGAATTCACCCCTCCACTTT

J: TRBJ2-2
D: .
size: many
V: TRBV5-1
CDR3: CASRLTPNTGELFF
DNA: TGCGCCAGCCGTCTGACACCGAACACCGGGGAGCTGTTTTTT

J: TRBJ2-3
D: TRBD2
size: few
V: TRBV4-2
CDR3: CASSQFLRGGENTQYF
DNA: TGTGCCAGCAGCCAATTCCTACGGGGGGGGGAGAATACGCAGTATTTT

J: TRBJ2-1
D: .
size: few
V: TRBV30
CDR3: CAWKNYNEQFF
DNA: TGTGCCTGGAAAAATTACAATGAGCAGTTCTTC

J: TRBJ2-5
D: .
size: .
V: TRBV3-1
CDR3: CASSQDQGGEETQYF
DNA: TGTGCCAGCAGCCAAGATCAGGGGGGCGAAGAGACCCAGTACTTC

J: TRBJ2-1
D: TRBD1
size: few
V: TRBV19
CDR3: CASTATGVNEQFF
DNA: TGTGCCAGTACCGCCACAGGGGTCAATGAGCAGTTCTTC

J: TRBJ1-2
D: .
size: .
V: TRBV20-1
CDR3: CSASLGPNNYGYTF
DNA: TGCAGTGCTAGTTTGGGGCCAAACAACTATGGCTACACCTTC

J: TRBJ2-5
D: .
size: .
V: TRBV28
CDR3: CASREIKDRPETQYF
DNA: TGTGCCAGCAGGGAAATTAAGGACCGGCCAGAGACCCAGTACTTC

J: TRBJ2-3
D: .
size: .
V: TRBV9
CDR3: CASSVATTPLDTQYF
DNA: TGTGCCAGCAGCGTAGCAACGACTCCGCTGGATACGCAGTATTTT

J: TRBJ1-1
D: TRBD1
size: few
V: TRBV29-1
CDR3: CSVATGQGTEAFF
DNA: TGCAGCGTCGCCACAGGACAGGGGACTGAAGCTTTCTTT

J: TRBJ2-7
D: TRBD1
size: .
V: TRBV4-1
CDR3: CASSHPGGTGAYEQYF
DNA: TGCGCCAGCAGCCACCCCGGGGGGACAGGGGCCTACGAGCAGTACTTC

J: TRBJ2-1
D: .
size: .
V: TRBV7-9
CDR3: CASNLMGGAYNEQFF
DNA: TGTGCCAGCAACCTAATGGGGGGAGCCTACAATGAGCAGTTCTTC

J: TRBJ2-5
D: TRBD1
size: few
V: TRBV5-4
CDR3: CASSTPGTGETQYF
DNA: TGTGCCAGCTCCACGCCGGGGACAGGGGAGACCCAGTACTTC

J: TRBJ2-3
D: TRBD2
size: many
V: TRBV28
CDR3: CASSSSGAGGDTQYF
DNA: TGTGCCAGCAGTTCCTCAGGGGCGGGGGGAGATACGCAGTATTTT

J: TRBJ2-5
D: .
size: few
V: TRBV7-2
CDR3: CASSLGDSGRETQYF
DNA: TGTGCCAGCAGCTTAGGGGATAGTGGTAGGGAGACCCAGTACTTC

J: TRBJ2-7
D: TRBD1
size: few
V: TRBV12-3/TRBV12-4
CDR3: CASRGTGRGYEQYF
DNA: TGTGCCAGCAGGGGGACAGGGAGAGGCTACGAGCAGTACTTC

J: TRBJ2-5
D: .
size: .
V: TRBV3-1
CDR3: CASSPSGAAQETQYF
DNA: TGTGCCAGCAGCCCCTCAGGGGCCGCCCAAGAGACCCAGTACTTC

J: TRBJ2-2
D: .
size: few
V: TRBV6-2/TRBV6-3
CDR3: CASSYLGEPAGELFF
DNA: TGTGCCAGCAGTTACCTTGGGGAGCCGGCCGGGGAGCTGTTTTTT

J: TRBJ1-2
D: .
size: few
V: TRBV29-1
CDR3: CSVGLSTGYTF
DNA: TGCAGCGTGGGCCTATCGACGGGCTACACCTTC

J: TRBJ1-1
D: .
size: few
V: TRBV5-1
CDR3: CASSLVAGAHTEAFF
DNA: TGCGCCAGCAGCTTGGTAGCAGGGGCGCACACTGAAGCTTTCTTT

J: TRBJ2-1
D: .
size: few
V: TRBV18
CDR3: CASLSGTYNEQFF
DNA: TGTGCCAGCTTGTCCGGGACGTACAATGAGCAGTTCTTC

J: TRBJ2-3
D: TRBD2
size: .
V: TRBV7-3
CDR3: CASSRSGVGDTQYF
DNA: TGTGCCAGCAGCCGTAGCGGGGTGGGAGATACGCAGTATTTT